This T cell receptor (beta chain) was recorded in a study of blood T cell repertoires in COVID-19. Study at large: The origin of the acute and convalescent COVID-19 samples was the United States, Italy and Spain. The cDNA or gDNA used as material had been derived from T cells, B-cell-depleted T cells, or PBMCs.

CDR3 length: 15 residues. The ends were cut back, 0 bases at V and 1 base at J, with 10 bases in the middle. Germline V gives CDR1 SGHRS, CDR2 YFSETQ. Original methodology: Quantification of nucleated cells was approximated via reference gene primer amplification. Only in-frame clones appear in the TCRdb table, and some are missing; sequencing was by immunoSEQ multiplex PCR. V and J calls and clone size are copied from that table; D and trimming were computed from the DNA. The table includes about 26,000 clones, about 90% detected once. The chain couples TRBV5-1 to TRBJ1-1, with D maybe TRBD1 (6 bases). Sequenced material: peripheral blood. This TCR came from a human donor in a cohort sampled during active COVID-19. The CDR3 sequence: CASSLGRQENTEAFF. The CDR3 DNA reads TGCGCCAGCAGCTTGGGCAGACAGGAGAACACTGAAGCTTTCTTT.